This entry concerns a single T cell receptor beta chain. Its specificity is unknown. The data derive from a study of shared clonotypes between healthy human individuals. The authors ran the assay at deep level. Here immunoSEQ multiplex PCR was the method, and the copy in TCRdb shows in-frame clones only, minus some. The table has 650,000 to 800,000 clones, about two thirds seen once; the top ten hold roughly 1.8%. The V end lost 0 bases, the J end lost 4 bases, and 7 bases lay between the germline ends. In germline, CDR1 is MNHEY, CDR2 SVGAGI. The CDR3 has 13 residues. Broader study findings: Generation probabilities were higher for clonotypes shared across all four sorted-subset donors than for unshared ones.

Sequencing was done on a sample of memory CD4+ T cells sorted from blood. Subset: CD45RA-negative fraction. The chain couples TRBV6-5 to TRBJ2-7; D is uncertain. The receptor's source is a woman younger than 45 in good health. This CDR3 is CASSYSIEYEQYF. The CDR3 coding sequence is TGTGCCAGCAGTTACTCCATTGAGTACGAGCAGTACTTC.